This TCR beta chain was sequenced in a study of regulatory T cells in long-lasting Graves disease. Time point given: newly diagnosed GD, antithyroid drugs for less than 3 months. TCR sequences were obtained from RNA taken from PBMCs. Trimming shortened V by 4 bases and J by 0 bases, and 13 bases separated the two germline ends. Germline-derived CDR1 and CDR2 are SGHDT and YYEEEE. The CDR3 runs to 15 residues. With iRepertoire HTBI primers and Arm-PCR of CDR3 regions, TCR beta libraries were built. From the multiplex PCR reads, TCRdb called clonotypes with MiXCR, one entry per CDR3 protein. The sample has over 200,000 distinct CDR3 sequences; about 17% are singletons. The same data also contributed to another study, on T cells in Graves' hyperthyroidism and ophthalmopathy. From that study: The TCR CDR3 was amplified in a first-round RT-PCR using the HTBI primer set.

Sequenced here: peripheral blood mononuclear cells (PBMCs), sampled at new diagnosis, from a patient treated with antithyroid drugs. This receptor was taken from a woman in her twenties or thirties with Graves disease. The chain carries TRBV5-6 and TRBJ1-1; D remains ambiguous. CDR3 coding DNA: TGTGCCAGCAGCCCGATCACCGACATGAACACTGAAGCTTTCTTT. Protein: CASSPITDMNTEAFF.